These 11 T cell receptor beta chains share one sample of origin, sequenced in a study of post-analysis software for immune sequencing data. Study findings and constraints: Patients had higher frequencies than controls of roughly five TRBV segments, including TRBV5-6, TRBV5-1 and TRBV20-1.

The antigens for these receptors are not known. Presence of unique molecular identifiers characterized the TCR beta cDNA libraries. TCRdb re-called the PCR reads with MiXCR, one entry per CDR3 protein. The sample lists more than 500,000 distinct CDR3 sequences, 30% to 40% occurring once. Sample: blood. These receptors originate from a girl aged 2-17 years with multiple sclerosis.

This clonotype was seen only a few times. The J gene is TRBJ2-5, the V gene TRBV5-5; 7 bases map to TRBD2. This CDR3 comprises 19 residues. Germline lookup yields CDR1 SGHKS and CDR2 YYEKEE (reference sequence). The ends lost 2 bases at V and 0 bases at J; junction bases unmatched: 16. The CDR3 here is CASSFRLGASGWYQETQYF. CDR3 DNA sequence: TGTGCCAGCAGCTTCCGCTTAGGGGCTAGCGGTTGGTACCAAGAGACCCAGTACTTC.

About this clonotype: At one boundary the junction diverges from the germline segment, which might be a read error. The rearrangement joins TRBV24-1 to TRBJ2-1; the match to TRBD1 covers 8 bases. Germline V gene data show CDR1 as KGHDR and CDR2 as SFDVKD. The CDR3 length is 16 residues. The CDR3 protein is CATSDSDRGLSNERFF. Written as DNA, the CDR3 is TGTGCCACCAGTGATTCCGACAGGGGCCTAAGCAATGAGCGGTTCTTC.

This clonotype was seen a few times. V usage is TRBV20-1 and J usage is TRBJ2-7; D may match TRBD1 or TRBD2 (5 bases each). Germline V gene lookup returns CDR1 DFQATT and CDR2 SNEGSKA (reference sequence). V was trimmed by 6 bases and J by 0 bases, leaving 12 bases between them. CDR3 length: 13 amino acids. In nucleotides, the CDR3 is TGCAGTGCGGAAGAGGGGCCCTCCTACGAGCAGTACTTC. It is translated as CSAEEGPSYEQYF.

This clonotype was counted only a few times. This sequence joins TRBV9 and TRBJ2-7; tentative D call: TRBD1 (5 bases). The CDR3 is 15 residues long. Germline assignment: CDR1 SGDLS and CDR2 YYNGEE. Between the trimmed V and J ends, which lost 0 bases and 3 bases, there was a span of 13 bases. DNA of the CDR3: TGTGCCAGCAGCGTAGATCCCCTGGGGCACTACGAGCAGTACTTC. Its translation: CASSVDPLGHYEQYF.

The chain employs TRBV28 and TRBJ1-6, with D possibly TRBD1 on 5 matching bases. Germline CDR1 is MDHEN and CDR2 is SYDVKM. The CDR3 contains 16 residues. Deletions cut 5 bases from V and 7 bases from J, with 18 bases between. CDR3 in amino acids: CASSPLWEGRNSPLHF. The CDR3 nucleotides read TGTGCCAGCAGTCCCCTCTGGGAGGGGAGGAATTCACCCCTCCACTTT.

CDR3 residues: CASSTQRGGTEAFF. The DNA of the CDR3 is TGTGCCAGCAGCACTCAAAGGGGGGGTACTGAAGCTTTCTTT. The V and J genes are TRBV7-2 and TRBJ1-1; D is possibly TRBD1 (6 bases). Germline V gene data show CDR1 as SGHTA and CDR2 as FQGNSA. Between the trimmed V and J ends, which lost 5 bases and 5 bases, there was a span of 15 bases. This CDR3 has 14 residues. Filled out from reference TRBV7-2 and TRBJ1-1, the complete variable domain reads GAGVSQSPSNKVTEKGKDVELRCDPISGHTALYWYRQSLGQGLEFLIYFQGNSAPDKSGLPSDRFSAERTGGSVSTLTIQRTQQEDSAVYLCASSTQRGGTEAFFGQGTRLTVV.

V usage is TRBV5-4 and J usage is TRBJ2-1, with 8 bases matching TRBD1. Germline V gene lookup returns CDR1 SGHNT and CDR2 YYREEE (reference sequence). This CDR3 spans 15 amino acids. The trim removed 4 bases at V and 5 bases at J, leaving 8 bases unmatched. The chain's CDR3 is CASSTQGAQDNEQFF. In nucleotides, the CDR3 is TGTGCCAGCAGCACCCAGGGGGCGCAGGACAATGAGCAGTTCTTC.

This clonotype showed up just a few times. This chain joins TRBV7-9 and TRBJ2-1; 7 positions agree with TRBD1. This CDR3 has 16 amino acids. V shed 0 bases, J shed 6 bases, and the junction held 8 bases outside the gene matches. Germline loops: CDR1 SEHNR, CDR2 FQNEAQ (reference sequence). Written as DNA, the CDR3 is TGTGCCAGCAGCTTAGCCCCCGGGACAGCCATCAATGAGCAGTTCTTC. Translation: CASSLAPGTAINEQFF.

This clonotype was seen more than once but under ten times. V usage is TRBV24-1 and J usage is TRBJ2-7; D is perhaps TRBD1 or TRBD2 (5 bases each). The V end lost 7 bases, the J end lost 0 bases, and 12 bases lay between the germline ends. The germline V gene encodes CDR1 KGHDR and CDR2 SFDVKD. This CDR3 is 14 amino acids long. The CDR3 region has the DNA TGTGCCACCAGCCCGGGACCAAGCTCCTACGAGCAGTACTTC. Protein product: CATSPGPSSYEQYF.

This clonotype was recorded at least ten times. J is TRBJ2-5 and V is TRBV6-5, with D possibly being TRBD1 or TRBD2 (6 bases each). The CDR3 is 13 residues long. The germline V gene encodes CDR1 MNHEY and CDR2 SVGAGI. The CDR3, as DNA: TGTGCGAGGCTCCGGGGGCCACAAGAGACCCAGTACTTC. Encoded protein: CARLRGPQETQYF.

This sequence joins TRBV12-3 or TRBV12-4 and TRBJ1-2; D call uncertain. The CDR3 is 12 residues long. Trimming pared 2 bases from V and 4 bases from J, leaving 5 bases between. CDR3 protein: CASSLKPYGYTF. CDR3 nucleotide sequence: TGTGCCAGCAGTTTAAAGCCCTATGGCTACACCTTC.